These 8 T cell receptor beta chains came from one sample sequenced in a study of Ad26.COV2.S vaccination and SARS-CoV-2 variants. Treatment in this sample: roughly 19 received Ad26.COV2.S at low or high dose, single or two shots; about 5 received placebo; per-sample allocation not given. The study sampled participants on day 63 after the first vaccine or placebo injection. Data came from immunoSEQ multiplex PCR; TCRdb stores just in-frame clones and leaves some out. The table includes fewer than 500,000 clones, 90% detected once. The specimen comprised peripheral blood, sampled in a trial of Ad26.COV2.S vaccine versus placebo. Source of these receptors: a person between 18 and 65 years old who received the Ad26.COV2.S COVID-19 vaccine or a placebo.

This clone was recorded a few times. The J gene is TRBJ2-2, the V gene TRBV2; no definite D call. V gave up 7 bases and J gave up 3 bases, with 6 bases separating them. CDR3 length equals 12 residues. Germline V lookup: CDR1 SNHLY, CDR2 FYNNEI. The CDR3 sequence is CASTDDTGELFF. In nucleotides, the CDR3 is TGTGCCAGCACGGATGACACCGGGGAGCTGTTTTTT.

This clone was counted between two and nine times. This sequence joins TRBV5-1 and TRBJ2-6; D is ambiguous. Between the trimmed V and J ends, which lost 3 bases and 0 bases, there was a span of 4 bases. Germline lookup yields CDR1 SGHRS and CDR2 YFSETQ. This CDR3 has 14 amino acids. The CDR3 nucleotides are TGCGCCAGCAGCTCTGTCTCTGGGGCCAACGTCCTGACTTTC. Its protein is CASSSVSGANVLTF.

This chain joins TRBV7-2 and TRBJ1-5, with D perhaps TRBD1 (6 bases). The length of the CDR3 is 17 residues. The V gene's germline CDR1 is SGHTA and CDR2 FQGNSA. V was cut by 1 base and J by 1 base, with 14 bases left in between. CDR3 region: CASSLVLRTASNQPQHF. The CDR3 DNA is TGTGCCAGCAGCTTAGTATTAAGGACAGCCAGCAATCAGCCCCAGCATTTT.

The V call is TRBV6-5, the J call TRBJ2-7, with TRBD2 identical over 8 bases. V gave up 5 bases and J gave up 0 bases; unmatched junction bases: 6. Germline V CDR1 and CDR2: MNHEY, SVGAGI. CDR3 length: 15 amino acids. CDR3 bases: TGTGCCAGCAGTAACTTAGCGGGAAGCTCCTACGAGCAGTACTTC. This codes for CASSNLAGSSYEQYF.

The chain uses TRBV5-1 and TRBJ2-1, with TRBD2 as a possible D gene (6 bases). The CDR3 extends over 15 amino acids. The germline V and J ends were trimmed by 4 bases and 10 bases, with 21 bases remaining between them. CDR1 SGHRS and CDR2 YFSETQ come from the germline V gene. The CDR3 sequence is CASSLDPGLLYEQFF. In nucleotides, the CDR3 is TGCGCCAGCAGCCTAGACCCGGGACTCCTATACGAGCAGTTCTTC.

This chain connects TRBV28 to TRBJ2-1; the D is unclear. Germline V gene data show CDR1 as MDHEN and CDR2 as SYDVKM. V lost 3 bases to trimming and J lost 5 bases, with 8 bases between them. The CDR3 consists of 13 residues. CDR3 protein: CASSLAGDNEQFF. The CDR3 DNA is TGTGCCAGCAGTTTGGCTGGCGACAATGAGCAGTTCTTC.

The V call is TRBV6-2 or TRBV6-3, the J call TRBJ1-4; maybe TRBD1 (5 bases). V lost 6 bases and J lost 0, with 11 bases in between. The CDR3 sequence is 15 residues long. CDR1 is MNHEY and CDR2 is SVGEGT in the germline V gene. The CDR3: CASSHGGATNEKLFF. The CDR3 nucleotides read TGTGCCAGCAGCCACGGGGGAGCAACTAATGAAAAACTGTTTTTT.

This chain connects TRBV29-1 to TRBJ1-1; TRBD1 agrees at 10 bases. The CDR3 is 12 amino acids. The V gene end was trimmed by 6 bases and the J gene end by 3 bases; junction bases not matched to a gene: 1. Germline CDR1 reads SQVTM; CDR2 reads ANQGSEA. The chain's CDR3 is CSVGQGDTEAFF. The CDR3, as DNA: TGCAGCGTCGGACAGGGGGACACTGAAGCTTTCTTT.